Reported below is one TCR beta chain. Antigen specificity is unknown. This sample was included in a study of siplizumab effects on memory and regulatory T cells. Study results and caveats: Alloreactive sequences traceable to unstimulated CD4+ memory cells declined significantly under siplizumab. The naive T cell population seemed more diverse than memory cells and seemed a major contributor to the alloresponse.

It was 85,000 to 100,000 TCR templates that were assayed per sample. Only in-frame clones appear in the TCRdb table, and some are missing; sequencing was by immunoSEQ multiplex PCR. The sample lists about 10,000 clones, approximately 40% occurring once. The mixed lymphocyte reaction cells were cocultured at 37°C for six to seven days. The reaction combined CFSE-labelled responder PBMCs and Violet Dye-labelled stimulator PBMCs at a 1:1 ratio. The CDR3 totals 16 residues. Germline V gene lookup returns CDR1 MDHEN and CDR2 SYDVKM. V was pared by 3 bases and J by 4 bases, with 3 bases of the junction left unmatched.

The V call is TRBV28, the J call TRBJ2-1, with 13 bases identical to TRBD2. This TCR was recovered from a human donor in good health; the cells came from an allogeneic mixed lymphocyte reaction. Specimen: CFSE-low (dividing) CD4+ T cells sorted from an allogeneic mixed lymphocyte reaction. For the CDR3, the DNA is TGTGCCAGCAGTTTGGGGGGACTAGCGGGGTACAATGAGCAGTTCTTC. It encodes CASSLGGLAGYNEQFF.